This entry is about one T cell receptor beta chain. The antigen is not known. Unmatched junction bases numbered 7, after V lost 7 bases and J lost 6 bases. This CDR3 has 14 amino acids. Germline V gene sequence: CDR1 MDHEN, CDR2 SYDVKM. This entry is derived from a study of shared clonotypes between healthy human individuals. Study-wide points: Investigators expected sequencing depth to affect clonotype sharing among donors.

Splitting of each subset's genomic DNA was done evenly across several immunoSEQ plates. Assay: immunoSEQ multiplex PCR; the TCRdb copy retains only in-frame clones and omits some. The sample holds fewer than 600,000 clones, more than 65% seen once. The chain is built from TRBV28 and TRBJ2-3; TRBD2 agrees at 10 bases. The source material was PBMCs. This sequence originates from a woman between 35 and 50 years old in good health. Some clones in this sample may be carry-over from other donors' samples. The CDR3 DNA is TGTGCCAGCACGAAGCTAGCGGGAGAGGATACGCAGTATTTT. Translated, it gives CASTKLAGEDTQYF.